These 21 T cell receptor beta chains originate from one sample sequenced in a study of shared clonotypes between healthy human individuals. Repertoires were generated with immunoSEQ multiplex PCR, while TCRdb's copy carries only in-frame clones and drops some. The sample contains roughly 1 million clones, approximately 80% of which appear only once. Material: memory CD4+ T cells from PBMCs. Specified subset: CD45RA-negative fraction. The receptors stem from a man between 18 and 35 years old in good health. Some clones in this sample may be carry-over from other donors' samples.

The V and J genes are TRBV5-1 and TRBJ2-1; a weak D match, TRBD2 (6 bases). Trimming removed 5 bases from V and 9 bases from J, with 15 bases in between. The germline gives CDR1 SGHRS, CDR2 YFSETQ. The CDR3 contains 13 residues. CDR3 DNA sequence: TGCGCCAGCAGTGGAGACACTAGCTCTGAGCAGTTCTTC. Translated, it gives CASSGDTSSEQFF.

The chain couples TRBV6-6 to TRBJ2-1; 10 nucleotides agree with TRBD1. Trimming took 2 bases from V and 7 from J; bases not matched to a gene: 8. The CDR3 runs 16 residues. Germline values: CDR1 MNHNY, CDR2 SVGAGI (reference sequence). The CDR3 sequence is CASSYARDRGFNEQFF. The DNA for the CDR3 is TGTGCCAGCAGTTACGCTCGGGACAGGGGTTTTAATGAGCAGTTCTTC.

Regarding this clone: This sample also contains other DNA sequences that code for the same CDR3. The J gene is TRBJ2-6, the V gene TRBV5-1; D unresolved. V dropped 3 bases and J dropped 2 bases, with 3 bases sitting between them. Germline values: CDR1 SGHRS, CDR2 YFSETQ. This CDR3 region has 13 residues. The CDR3 loop is CASSSPGANVLTF. CDR3 sequence (DNA): TGCGCCAGCAGCTCGCCTGGGGCCAACGTCCTGACTTTC.

The chain couples TRBV5-1 to TRBJ1-2; no clear D gene. The V end was cut by 0 bases, the J end by 1 base, with 7 bases between. The length of the CDR3 is 14 residues. In germline, CDR1 is SGHRS, CDR2 YFSETQ. CDR3 coding DNA: TGCGCCAGCAGCTTGGTTCCCCATAACTATGGCTACACCTTC. Its protein product is CASSLVPHNYGYTF.

This sequence joins TRBV27 and TRBJ2-3; tentative D call: TRBD1 (5 bases). The V gene lost 5 bases and the J gene lost 2 bases, with 11 bases spanning the gap. This CDR3 region has 14 residues. Germline V lookup: CDR1 MNHEY, CDR2 SMNVEV (reference sequence). CDR3 amino acids: CASSGAGLTDTQYF. As DNA, the CDR3 is TGTGCCAGCAGTGGGGCAGGGCTCACAGATACGCAGTATTTT.

This chain links TRBV4-2 with TRBJ1-4, with a possible D match to TRBD1 (5 bases). V lost 5 bases and J lost 3, with 16 bases in between. The CDR3 length is 16 residues. The germline gives CDR1 LGHNA, CDR2 YNFKEQ. The CDR3 sequence: CASSLGQGYANEKLFF. The CDR3 region has the DNA TGTGCCAGCAGCTTGGGTCAGGGTTATGCTAATGAAAAACTGTTTTTT.

The rearrangement uses TRBV9 and TRBJ2-7; 10 bases align to TRBD2. The length of the CDR3 is 16 residues. The ends lost 2 bases at V and 3 bases at J; junction bases unmatched: 8. The V gene's germline CDR1 is SGDLS and CDR2 YYNGEE. CDR3 nucleotide sequence: TGTGCCAGCAGCGTGTCCTCTAGCGGGAGTCGCTACGAGCAGTACTTC. Its translation is CASSVSSSGSRYEQYF.

This clone was detected only a few times. The chain uses TRBV27 and TRBJ2-1; 7 positions match TRBD2. The CDR3 is 14 residues long. Germline V lookup: CDR1 MNHEY, CDR2 SMNVEV (reference sequence). V trimming: 3 bases; J trimming: 7 bases; junction bases outside the gene matches: 6. Here the CDR3 reads CASSFRREMNEQFF. For the CDR3, the DNA is TGTGCCAGCAGTTTTCGGCGGGAGATGAATGAGCAGTTCTTC.

In DNA, the CDR3 is TGTGCCAGCAGCCCGGACCTGAGCTCCTACAATGAGCAGTTCTTC. As protein: CASSPDLSSYNEQFF. The chain is built from TRBV5-4 and TRBJ2-1; the D is unclear. The germline gives CDR1 SGHNT, CDR2 YYREEE (reference sequence). Deletions cut 4 bases from V and 0 bases from J, with 11 bases between. The CDR3 spans 15 residues.

In this sample, this clone turned up once. This chain uses TRBV27 with TRBJ1-1; D remains ambiguous. Germline V gives CDR1 MNHEY, CDR2 SMNVEV (reference sequence). The ends were cut back, 1 base at V and 10 bases at J, with 16 bases in the middle. The CDR3 loop spans 14 amino acids. In DNA, the CDR3 is TGTGCCAGCAGTTTATACGGGCCTCTCCGGACAGCTTTCTTT. This codes for CASSLYGPLRTAFF.

This clone has only a few counts. The same CDR3 is also encoded by other DNA sequences in this sample. The V call is TRBV7-9, the J call TRBJ2-3; 12 nucleotides align to TRBD2. With V trimmed by 1 base and J by 4 bases, 0 bases remained unmatched. The CDR3 has 15 amino acids. The germline V gene encodes CDR1 SEHNR and CDR2 FQNEAQ (reference sequence). The CDR3: CASSLGLAGADTQYF. CDR3 nucleotides: TGTGCCAGCAGCTTAGGACTAGCGGGGGCAGATACGCAGTATTTT. Complete variable domain (other parts from reference TRBV7-9 and TRBJ2-3): DTGVSQNPRHKITKRGQNVTFRCDPISEHNRLYWYRQTLGQGPEFLTYFQNEAQLEKSRLLSDRFSAERPKGSFSTLEIQRTEQGDSAMYLCASSLGLAGADTQYFGPGTRLTVL.

The V call is TRBV2, the J call TRBJ2-5; a weak D match, TRBD2 (5 bases). V lost 11 bases and J 5 bases, leaving 18 bases between the germline ends. This CDR3 has 13 amino acids. Germline V gene data show CDR1 as SNHLY and CDR2 as FYNNEI. CDR3 bases: TGTGCCGGGAGTGCTACGGATTCGGAGACCCAGTACTTC. Its translation: CAGSATDSETQYF. The full variable domain, completed using reference TRBV2 and TRBJ2-5, is EPEVTQTPSHQVTQMGQEVILRCVPISNHLYFYWYRQILGQKVEFLVSFYNNEISEKSEIFDDQFSVERPDGSNFTLKIRSTKLEDSAMYFCAGSATDSETQYFGPGTRLLVL.

Concerning this clone itself: This probably arose from a read error, given a far larger clone one base away. The chain recombines TRBV5-4 with TRBJ2-7; no clear D gene. The CDR3 covers 15 residues. V lost 4 bases and J lost 2, with 16 bases in between. From germline, CDR1 is SGHNT and CDR2 YYREEE (reference sequence). The CDR3 region is CASSLGPGSPYEQYF. In DNA, the CDR3 is TGTGCCAGCAGCCTAGGTCCCGGCAGCCCCTACGAGCAGTACTTC.

The table lists this clone with many counts. In the same sample, other DNA sequences code for this CDR3. This chain uses TRBV2 with TRBJ2-5; TRBD1 matches 11 bases. V was pared by 4 bases and J by 5 bases, with 3 bases of the junction left unmatched. This CDR3 region has 14 residues. Per germline, CDR1 SNHLY and CDR2 FYNNEI. As DNA, the CDR3 is TGTGCCAGCAGTGCAGGGACAGGGGGGGAGACCCAGTACTTC. Its protein is CASSAGTGGETQYF. Drawing the rest from reference TRBV2 and TRBJ2-5, the complete variable domain is EPEVTQTPSHQVTQMGQEVILRCVPISNHLYFYWYRQILGQKVEFLVSFYNNEISEKSEIFDDQFSVERPDGSNFTLKIRSTKLEDSAMYFCASSAGTGGETQYFGPGTRLLVL.

DNA for the CDR3: TGTGCCAGCAGTTTAGCACTAGCCAACAATGAGCAGTTCTTC. Its translation is CASSLALANNEQFF. This chain joins TRBV28 and TRBJ2-1; D might be TRBD2 (6 bases). V lost 2 bases and J lost 5, with 10 bases in between. The CDR3 covers 14 residues. CDR1 is MDHEN and CDR2 is SYDVKM in the germline V gene.

The rearrangement uses TRBV29-1 and TRBJ2-3, with 10 bases that match TRBD2. V trimming: 5 bases; J trimming: 4 bases; junction bases outside the gene matches: 6. The CDR3 spans 14 residues. The germline V gene encodes CDR1 SQVTM and CDR2 ANQGSEA. The CDR3 nucleotides read TGCAGCGTTTTACCTAGCGGGAGAGCAGATACGCAGTATTTT. This gives the protein CSVLPSGRADTQYF.

The chain recombines TRBV30 with TRBJ2-6; D unclear. With 2 bases removed from V and 4 bases from J, the gap between germline ends came to 9 bases. Germline V gives CDR1 GTSNPN, CDR2 SVGIG (reference sequence). This CDR3 has 14 residues. The CDR3 reads CAWSRQLGANVLTF. The DNA of the CDR3 is TGTGCCTGGAGTAGGCAGCTCGGGGCCAACGTCCTGACTTTC.

This clone was found a few times. The CDR3 spells CATSRKNTEAFF. The CDR3, as DNA: TGTGCCACCAGCAGAAAGAACACTGAAGCTTTCTTT. The J gene is TRBJ1-1, the V gene TRBV15, with D unresolved. The CDR3 is made up of 12 amino acids. The V and J ends lost 2 bases and 1 base respectively, with 2 bases between them. Germline-derived CDR1 and CDR2 are LNHNV and YYDKDF (reference sequence).

This clone was counted only a few times. The chain uses TRBV11-1 and TRBJ2-2, with D possibly being TRBD1 or TRBD2 (5 bases each). V was cut by 5 bases and J by 2 bases, with 15 bases left in between. Germline CDR1 reads SGHAT; CDR2 reads FQDESV (reference sequence). The CDR3 is 16 amino acids. The CDR3 sequence: CASSGRDGFNTGELFF. CDR3 nucleotide sequence: TGTGCCAGCAGCGGTAGGGACGGCTTTAACACCGGGGAGCTGTTTTTT. The whole variable domain, remainder taken from reference TRBV11-1 and TRBJ2-2, is EAEVAQSPRYKITEKSQAVAFWCDPISGHATLYWYRQILGQGPELLVQFQDESVVDDSQLPKDRFSAERLKGVDSTLKIQPAELGDSAMYLCASSGRDGFNTGELFFGEGSRLTVL.

The chain is built from TRBV6-5 and TRBJ2-2, with 9 bases lining up with TRBD1. Unmatched junction bases numbered 4, after V lost 2 bases and J lost 6 bases. The CDR3 is made up of 15 amino acids. The V gene's germline CDR1 is MNHEY and CDR2 SVGAGI. The CDR3 sequence: CASSYRGQGPGELFF. CDR3 DNA: TGTGCCAGCAGTTACCGGGGACAGGGACCCGGGGAGCTGTTTTTT.

This chain joins TRBV6-6 and TRBJ2-1; D possibly corresponds to TRBD2 (7 bases). The CDR3 runs to 12 residues. Between the trimmed V and J ends, which lost 6 bases and 12 bases, there was a span of 15 bases. CDR1 and CDR2 (germline): MNHNY, SVGAGI (reference sequence). The CDR3 bases are TGTGCCAGCAGGGGAGGGGGGGAGTCGCAGTTCTTC. Translated, it gives CASRGGGESQFF.